This entry concerns a single T cell receptor (beta chain). This sample is part of a study of patients and donors after allogeneic stem cell transplantation. TCRdb fed the RT-PCR reads into MiXCR, producing one record per CDR3 protein. The data contain about 200,000 distinct CDR3 sequences, 41% of them seen just once; the ten biggest clones take up about 35%. V shed 4 bases, J shed 2 bases, and the junction held 5 bases outside the gene matches. The CDR3 runs 15 residues. This clonotype was obtained from a human donor who was either an allogeneic HSCT recipient or a stem cell or donor lymphocyte infusion donor (not recorded which). It is not recorded whose cells these are; they may come from a transplant donor. Sequencing was carried out using blood, either unsorted or a sorted T cell fraction (not recorded which). The genes are TRBV12-3 or TRBV12-4 and TRBJ1-3, with 7 bases that match TRBD1. The CDR3 loop is CASSSQGFAGNTIYF. Written as DNA, the CDR3 is TGTGCCAGCAGTTCACAGGGGTTTGCTGGAAACACCATATATTTT.